This TCR beta chain was found in a study of blood T cell repertoires in COVID-19. On the study more broadly: Samples representing acute and convalescent COVID-19 were sourced from the United States, Italy and Spain. Sample material is recorded as cDNA or gDNA derived from T cells, B-cell-depleted T cells, or PBMCs.

Authors' processing steps: The assay estimated nucleated cells by amplifying reference gene primers. Libraries were prepared by immunoSEQ multiplex PCR; TCRdb keeps only in-frame clonotypes and omits some of them. That table supplies the V and J calls and clone size; D and trimming were determined from the DNA. In the table there are about 170,000 clones, around 84% of which are singletons. The CDR3 runs 13 residues. Trimming removed 1 base at V and 3 bases at J, with 7 bases between. In germline, CDR1 is SGHRS, CDR2 YFSETQ. The V and J genes are TRBV5-1 and TRBJ1-1, with no clear D. This clonotype originated in a human donor with acute or convalescent COVID-19. The donor label of this sample is uncertain. The sample was peripheral blood. CDR3 nucleotides: TGCGCCAGCAGCTTGAACAGTGACACTGAAGCTTTCTTT. Its protein is CASSLNSDTEAFF.